This paragraph covers one T cell receptor beta chain sequence. The data derive from a study of T cell responses to AZD1222 COVID-19 vaccine. Trimming cost V 2 bases and J 2 bases, with 8 bases left between them. This CDR3 region has 13 residues. Germline V gene lookup returns CDR1 SGHDT and CDR2 YYEEEE. Here immunoSEQ multiplex PCR was the method, and the copy in TCRdb shows in-frame clones only, minus some. This repertoire shows approximately 120,000 clones, 87% found once; its top ten account for 4% to 6%. The sequence was obtained from an adult in good health. The chain uses TRBV5-6 and TRBJ2-7; D remains unclear. Here the sequenced sample was peripheral blood, taken on day 0 of AZD1222 vaccination. The CDR3 protein is CASSFGTTYEQYF. The DNA of the CDR3 is TGTGCCAGCAGCTTCGGCACTACCTACGAGCAGTACTTC.